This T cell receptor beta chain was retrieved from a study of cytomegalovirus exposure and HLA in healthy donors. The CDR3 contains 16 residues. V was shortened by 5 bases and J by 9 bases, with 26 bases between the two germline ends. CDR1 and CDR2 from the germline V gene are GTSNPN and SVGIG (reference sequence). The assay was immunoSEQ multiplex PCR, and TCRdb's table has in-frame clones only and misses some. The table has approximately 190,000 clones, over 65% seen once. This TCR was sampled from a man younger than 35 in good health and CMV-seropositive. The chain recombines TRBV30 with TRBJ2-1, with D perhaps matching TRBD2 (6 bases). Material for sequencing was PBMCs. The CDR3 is CAWVGWGTLTPGEQFF. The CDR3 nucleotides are TGTGCCTGGGTCGGATGGGGGACTCTCACCCCCGGTGAGCAGTTCTTC.